This TCR beta chain was recorded in a study of blood T cell repertoires in COVID-19. Study-wide context: The United States, Italy and Spain provided the acute and convalescent COVID-19 samples. T cells, B-cell-depleted T cells, or PBMCs supplied cDNA or gDNA.

Germline CDR1 reads SGHDN; CDR2 reads FVKESK. CDR3 length: 17 residues. With 4 bases clipped from V and 5 bases from J, the junction kept 15 bases outside the gene matches. Per the authors' pipeline: Estimation of nucleated cell counts relied on the amplification of reference gene primers. Repertoires were generated with immunoSEQ multiplex PCR, while TCRdb's copy carries only in-frame clones and drops some. That table supplies the V and J calls and clone size; D and trimming were determined from the DNA. The sample includes roughly 150,000 clones, approximately 90% seen only once; the top ten take roughly 1.9%.

What was sequenced was peripheral blood. This clonotype was obtained from a man between 50 and 59 years old who had recovered from COVID-19. V is TRBV14 and J is TRBJ2-3, with 7 bases lining up with TRBD2. The CDR3 region is CASSLNGGSRERDTQYF. Written as DNA, the CDR3 is TGTGCCAGCAGCCTCAATGGGGGTTCGCGGGAGCGAGATACGCAGTATTTT.